What follows is one T cell receptor (beta chain) and its context. Its recognized antigen is unknown. Within one base of it there is no much larger clone, and no base qualities were kept. The data derive from a study of response to subunit inactivated influenza vaccine (dated by TCRdb to the late 2010s). General notes on the study: Deep quantitative T cell receptor repertoire profiling was used in the study to track responses to a trivalent subunit inactivated influenza vaccine.

On the study overall, not on this receptor specifically: The authors suggested that each seasonal influenza vaccination may recruit only a limited number of new T cells.

V trim: 5 bases; J trim: 1 base; unmatched bases: 8. The CDR3 runs 15 amino acids, cysteine and phenylalanine included. Only the CDR3 DNA stays, 45 bases, in frame from base 1. CDR1 is given as SGDLS and CDR2 as YYNGEE, both from the germline V gene. The method was RT-PCR. The sample was run on an Illumina HiSeq 2500. TCRdb reworked the public reads: Q25 trimming with fastp, MiXCR clone assembly, productive beta chains retained. Entries that share a CDR3 protein sequence are merged under the most common genes and DNA. This sample has about 520,000 distinct CDR3 sequences in its table, and about 25% of those were observed once. The ten biggest clones cover over 1.5% of the sample.

This receptor was taken from a man aged 50 to 59 who received an inactivated influenza vaccine. Donor details come from another sample of the same person, matched by shared clones. The sequenced sample was CD4+ T cells sorted from PBMCs, obtained 4 to 6 days after vaccination. The chain is assembled from TRBV9 and TRBJ1-2; 7 middle bases align to TRBD1. In nucleotide form, the sequence is TGTGCCAGCAGTAAGGGACAGCCAGTTAACTATGGCTACACCTTC. It encodes CASSKGQPVNYGYTF.